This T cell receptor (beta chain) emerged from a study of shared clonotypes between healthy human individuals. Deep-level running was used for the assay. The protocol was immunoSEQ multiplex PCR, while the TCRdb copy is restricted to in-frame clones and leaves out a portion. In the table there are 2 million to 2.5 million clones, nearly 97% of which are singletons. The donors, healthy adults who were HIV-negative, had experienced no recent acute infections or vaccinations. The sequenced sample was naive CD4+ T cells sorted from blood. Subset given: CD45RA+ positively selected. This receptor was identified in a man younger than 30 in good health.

The CDR3 sequence: CASSLEAAGGPADTQYF. The CDR3 DNA reads as TGTGCCAGCAGCTTAGAAGCGGCGGGAGGGCCCGCAGATACGCAGTATTTT. V is TRBV7-2 and J is TRBJ2-3; 9 bases are shared with TRBD2. In germline, CDR1 is SGHTA, CDR2 FQGNSA. The CDR3 has 17 residues. V was pared by 1 base and J by 4 bases, with 9 bases of the junction left unmatched.